This T cell receptor (beta chain) was retrieved from a study of vaccination effects on CD4 cells after COVID-19. Study-level points and caveats: Of the vaccine-induced clones from healthy vaccinees, merely 1 of 255 recognized common cold coronaviruses as well.

The CDR3 is made up of 14 amino acids. V lost 7 bases and J lost 4; bases outside the gene matches: 9. CDR1 is SGHRS, CDR2 YFSETQ, per germline. Viral peptide pool expansion of antigen-specific CD4+ T cells preceded sequencing in the ViraFEST assay. Cultured cells yielded isolated CD4+ T cells after 10 to 11 days. Vaccine recipients, nucleocapsid antibody negative, had no prior SARS-CoV-2 infection. Regarding this clone: The antigen is unknown.

The method was immunoSEQ multiplex PCR; TCRdb's version includes in-frame clones alone and lacks a portion of them. Seen here are tens of thousands of clones, roughly 80% observed once, and the top ten hold 3.5% to 4.5%. The specimen was CD4+ T cells from PBMCs cultured with HCoV-OC43 spike peptides, collected before COVID-19 vaccination. Subset meaning: HCoV-OC43 spike overlapping peptide pool stimulation. The receptor was derived from a human donor who received a COVID-19 vaccine. This rearrangement joins TRBV5-1 to TRBJ2-5, with 8 positions matching TRBD1. The CDR3 is CASSGQGEGETQYF. In nucleotides, the CDR3 is TGCGCCAGCTCCGGACAGGGAGAAGGAGAGACCCAGTACTTC.